This TCR beta chain was recorded in a study of early T cells in non-severe SARS-CoV-2 infection. Study-wide points: Sequences matched to VDJdb favored anti-spike CD8 responses, while private and CD4 specificities were missed.

In the library, individual cDNA molecules carried attached unique molecular identifiers. TCRdb reprocessed the 5' RACE reads via MiXCR and lists one record per CDR3 protein. This table holds over 100,000 distinct CDR3 sequences, around 13% found once. This CDR3 region has 14 residues. V lost 6 bases and J lost 0; bases outside the gene matches: 5. CDR1 and CDR2 (germline): SQVTM, ANQGSEA. This clonotype has just a few counts. Its antigen remains unidentified. The chain has TRBV29-1 and TRBJ2-1, with 7 bases fitting TRBD1. Sequencing was performed on whole blood. The origin of this receptor is an adult who was a healthcare worker with PCR-confirmed SARS-CoV-2 infection or an uninfected control (not recorded which). CDR3 DNA sequence: TGCAGCGTGGCGACAGGGAGCTCCTACAATGAGCAGTTCTTC. Translation: CSVATGSSYNEQFF.